Sequencing of this T cell receptor (beta chain) was carried out in a study of OX40 agonist ivuxolimab in advanced cancers. Germline assignment: CDR1 SGHRS and CDR2 YFSETQ. This CDR3 is 13 amino acids long. The V and J ends lost 4 bases and 2 bases respectively, with 10 bases between them. Libraries were prepared by immunoSEQ multiplex PCR; TCRdb keeps only in-frame clonotypes and omits some of them. In the table there are 100,000 to 140,000 clones, 91% of which are singletons. The rearrangement uses TRBV5-1 and TRBJ2-7; D perhaps matches TRBD1 (5 bases). The material was CD4+ or CD8+ T cells sorted from blood, obtained in a trial of the OX40 agonist ivuxolimab. The sequence was obtained from an adult with an advanced solid tumor such as melanoma, head and neck, liver or kidney cancer. The CDR3 nucleotides are TGCGCCAGCAGCCAGGACACTACCTACGAGCAGTACTTC. Protein sequence: CASSQDTTYEQYF.